This T cell receptor (beta chain) was observed in a study of blood T cell repertoires in COVID-19. Study-wide context: In each case, the material was cDNA or gDNA derived from T cells, B-cell-depleted T cells, or PBMCs.

The CDR3 consists of 13 residues. In germline, CDR1 is SGHTA, CDR2 FQGNSA. Trimming cost V 1 base and J 8 bases, with 8 bases left between them. Sequencing was performed with immunoSEQ multiplex PCR; in TCRdb, only in-frame clones are kept and a portion is missing. The profile shows around 140,000 clones, about 90% of them singletons. This chain links TRBV7-2 with TRBJ1-4; the D is unclear. The sequence was obtained from a man aged 60 to 75 with active or convalescent COVID-19. The material sequenced was peripheral blood. CDR3 sequence (DNA): TGTGCCAGCAGCTTAGGGGGAGGGGAAAAACTGTTTTTT. Translation gives CASSLGGGEKLFF.